This note documents a single T cell receptor (beta chain) sequence. These data are taken from a study of CD8 T cells in Susac syndrome. Trimming left V 0 bases short and J 6 bases short, with 6 bases between. There are 13 residues in the CDR3. Looked up from germline, CDR1 is GTSNPN and CDR2 is SVGIG (reference sequence). A quantity of about 0.5 to 1 ug RNA underwent reverse transcription using random hexamers. TCRdb reanalysed the immunoSEQ multiplex PCR reads using MiXCR and keeps one entry per CDR3 protein. The table lists about 120,000 distinct CDR3 sequences, roughly 94% of them singletons. The V gene is TRBV30, the J gene TRBJ1-6, with D uncertain. This sequence originates from a human donor in good health. Sequenced: CD4+ T cells from PBMCs. CDR3 coding DNA: TGTGCCTGGAGTGTACTCCCTAATTCACCCCTCCACTTT. Amino acid sequence: CAWSVLPNSPLHF.